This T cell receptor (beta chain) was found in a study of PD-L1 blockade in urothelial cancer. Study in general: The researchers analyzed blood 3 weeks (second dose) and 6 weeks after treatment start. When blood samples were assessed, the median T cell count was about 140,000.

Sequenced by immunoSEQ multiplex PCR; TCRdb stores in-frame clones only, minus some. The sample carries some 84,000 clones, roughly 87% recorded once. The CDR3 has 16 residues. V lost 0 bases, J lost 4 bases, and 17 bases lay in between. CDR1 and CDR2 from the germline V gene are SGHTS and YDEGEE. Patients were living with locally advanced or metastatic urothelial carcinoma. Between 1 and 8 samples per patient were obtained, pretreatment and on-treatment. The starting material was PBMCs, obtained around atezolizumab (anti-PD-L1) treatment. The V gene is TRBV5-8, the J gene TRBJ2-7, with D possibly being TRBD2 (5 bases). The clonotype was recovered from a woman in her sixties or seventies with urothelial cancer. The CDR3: CASSLARPRRAYEQYF. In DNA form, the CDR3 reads TGTGCCAGCAGCTTGGCTAGACCCCGGCGGGCGTACGAGCAGTACTTC.